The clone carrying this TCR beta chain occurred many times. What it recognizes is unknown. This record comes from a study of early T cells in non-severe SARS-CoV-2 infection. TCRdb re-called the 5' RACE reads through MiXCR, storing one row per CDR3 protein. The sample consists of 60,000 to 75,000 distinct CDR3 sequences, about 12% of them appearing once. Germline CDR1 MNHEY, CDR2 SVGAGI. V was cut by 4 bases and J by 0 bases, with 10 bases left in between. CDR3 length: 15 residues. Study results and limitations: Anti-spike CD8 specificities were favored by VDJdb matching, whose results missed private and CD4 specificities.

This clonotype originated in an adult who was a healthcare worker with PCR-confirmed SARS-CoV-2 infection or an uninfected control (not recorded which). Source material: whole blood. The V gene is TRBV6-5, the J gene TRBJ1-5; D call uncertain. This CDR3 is CASSSLGGSNQPQHF. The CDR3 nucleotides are TGTGCCAGCAGTTCCTTGGGAGGTAGCAATCAGCCCCAGCATTTT.